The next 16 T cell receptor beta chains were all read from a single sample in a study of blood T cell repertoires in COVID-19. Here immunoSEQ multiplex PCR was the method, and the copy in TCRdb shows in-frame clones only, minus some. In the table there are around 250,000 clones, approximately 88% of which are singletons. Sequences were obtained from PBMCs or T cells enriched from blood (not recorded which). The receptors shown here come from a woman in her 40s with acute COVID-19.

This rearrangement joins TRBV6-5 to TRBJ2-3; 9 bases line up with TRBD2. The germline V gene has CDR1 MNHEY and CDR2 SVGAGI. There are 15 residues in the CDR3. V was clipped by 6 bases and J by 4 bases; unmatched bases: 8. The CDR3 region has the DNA TGTGCCAGCAGCCATAGCGGGAGAAGAGCAGATACGCAGTATTTT. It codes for CASSHSGRRADTQYF.

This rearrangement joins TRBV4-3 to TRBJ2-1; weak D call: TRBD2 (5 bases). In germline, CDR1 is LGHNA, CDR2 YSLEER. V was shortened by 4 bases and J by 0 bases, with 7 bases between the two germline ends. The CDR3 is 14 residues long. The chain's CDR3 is CASSRTSSYNEQFF. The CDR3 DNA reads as TGCGCCAGCAGCCGAACTAGCTCCTACAATGAGCAGTTCTTC.

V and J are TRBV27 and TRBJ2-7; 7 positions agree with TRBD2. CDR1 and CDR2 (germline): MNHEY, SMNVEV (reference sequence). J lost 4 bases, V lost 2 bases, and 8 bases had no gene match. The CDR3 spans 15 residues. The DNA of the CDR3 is TGTGCCAGCAGTTTACGGGCGGGAGTAAGATACGAGCAGTACTTC. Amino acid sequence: CASSLRAGVRYEQYF.

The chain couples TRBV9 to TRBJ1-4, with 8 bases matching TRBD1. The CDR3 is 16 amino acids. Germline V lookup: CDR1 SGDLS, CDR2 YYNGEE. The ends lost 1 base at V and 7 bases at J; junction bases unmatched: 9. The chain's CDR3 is CASSVKTGDYGEKLFF. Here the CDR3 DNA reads TGTGCCAGCAGCGTAAAGACAGGGGATTATGGTGAAAAACTGTTTTTT.

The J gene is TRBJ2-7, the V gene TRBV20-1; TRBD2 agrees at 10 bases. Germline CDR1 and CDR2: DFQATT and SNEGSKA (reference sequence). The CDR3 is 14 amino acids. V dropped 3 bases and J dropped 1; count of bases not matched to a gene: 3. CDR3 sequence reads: CSASRGLASYEQYF. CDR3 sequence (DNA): TGCAGTGCTAGTAGGGGACTAGCGTCCTACGAGCAGTACTTC.

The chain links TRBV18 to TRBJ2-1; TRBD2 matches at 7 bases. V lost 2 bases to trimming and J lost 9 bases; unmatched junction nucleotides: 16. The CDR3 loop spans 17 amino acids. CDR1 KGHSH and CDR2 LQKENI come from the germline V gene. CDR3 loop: CASSPYDASLSGGEQFF. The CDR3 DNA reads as TGTGCCAGCTCACCATATGATGCTAGCCTCTCGGGGGGTGAGCAGTTCTTC.

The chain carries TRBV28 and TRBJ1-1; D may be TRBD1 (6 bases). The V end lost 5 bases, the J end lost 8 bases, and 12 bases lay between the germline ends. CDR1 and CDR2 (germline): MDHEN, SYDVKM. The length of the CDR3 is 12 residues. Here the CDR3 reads CASSPRTAEAFF. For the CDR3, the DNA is TGTGCCAGCAGTCCCCGGACAGCAGAAGCTTTCTTT.

In nucleotides, the CDR3 is TGTGCCAGCAGCTTAGAGGGAGTAGGTCTTCAGCAGTACGTC. It is translated as CASSLEGVGLQQYV. The V and J genes are TRBV11-3 and TRBJ2-7; possible D gene TRBD2, 5 bases. From germline, CDR1 is SGHNT and CDR2 YENEEA. Trimming removed 0 bases at V and 8 bases at J, with 14 bases between. CDR3 length: 14 residues.

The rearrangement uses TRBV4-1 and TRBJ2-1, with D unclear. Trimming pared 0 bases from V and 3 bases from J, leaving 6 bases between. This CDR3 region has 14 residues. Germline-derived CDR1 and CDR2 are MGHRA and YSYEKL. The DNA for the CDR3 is TGCGCCAGCAGCCAAGAAACAGACTACAATGAGCAGTTCTTC. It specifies CASSQETDYNEQFF.

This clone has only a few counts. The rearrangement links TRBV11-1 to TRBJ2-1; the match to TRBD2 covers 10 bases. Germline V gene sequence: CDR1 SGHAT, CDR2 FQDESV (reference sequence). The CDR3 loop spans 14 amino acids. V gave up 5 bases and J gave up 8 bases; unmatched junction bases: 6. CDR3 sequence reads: CASSIWTSGDEQFF. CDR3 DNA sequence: TGTGCCAGCAGCATTTGGACTAGCGGCGATGAGCAGTTCTTC.

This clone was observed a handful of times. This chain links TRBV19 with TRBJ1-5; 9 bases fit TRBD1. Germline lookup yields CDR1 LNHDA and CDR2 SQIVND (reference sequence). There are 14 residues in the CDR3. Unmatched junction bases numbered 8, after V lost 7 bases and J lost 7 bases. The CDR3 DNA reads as TGTGCCAGTATGCAAACAGGGGGCTGGCAGCCCCAGCATTTT. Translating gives CASMQTGGWQPQHF.

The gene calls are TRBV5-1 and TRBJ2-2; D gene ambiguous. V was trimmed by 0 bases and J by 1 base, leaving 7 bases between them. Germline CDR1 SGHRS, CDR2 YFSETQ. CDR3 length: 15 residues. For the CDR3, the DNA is TGCGCCAGCAGCTTGGGCTCAGGGAACACCGGGGAGCTGTTTTTT. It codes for CASSLGSGNTGELFF.

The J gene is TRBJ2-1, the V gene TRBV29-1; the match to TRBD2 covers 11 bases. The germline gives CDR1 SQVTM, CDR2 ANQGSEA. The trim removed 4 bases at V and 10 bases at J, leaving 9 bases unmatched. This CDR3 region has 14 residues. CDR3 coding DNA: TGCAGCGTTGTCCCCGGGACTAGCGGCGGGGAGCAGTTCTTC. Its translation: CSVVPGTSGGEQFF.

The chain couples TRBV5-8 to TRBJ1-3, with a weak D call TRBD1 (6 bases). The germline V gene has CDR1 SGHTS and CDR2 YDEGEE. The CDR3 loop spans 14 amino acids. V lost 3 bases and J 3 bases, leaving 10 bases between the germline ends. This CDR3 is CASSYRQDGNTIYF. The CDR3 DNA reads TGTGCCAGCAGCTATAGACAGGATGGAAACACCATATATTTT. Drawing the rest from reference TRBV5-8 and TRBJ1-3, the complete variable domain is EAGVTQSPTHLIKTRGQQATLRCSPISGHTSVYWYQQALGLGLQFLLWYDEGEERNRGNFPPRFSGRQFPNYSSELNVNALELEDSALYLCASSYRQDGNTIYFGEGSWLTVV.

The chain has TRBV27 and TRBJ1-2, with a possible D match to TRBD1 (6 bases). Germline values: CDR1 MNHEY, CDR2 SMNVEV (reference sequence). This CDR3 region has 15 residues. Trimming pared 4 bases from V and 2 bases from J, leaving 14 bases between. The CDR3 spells CASSSSDSLNYGYTF. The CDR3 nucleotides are TGTGCCAGCAGTTCCTCGGACAGCCTAAACTATGGCTACACCTTC.

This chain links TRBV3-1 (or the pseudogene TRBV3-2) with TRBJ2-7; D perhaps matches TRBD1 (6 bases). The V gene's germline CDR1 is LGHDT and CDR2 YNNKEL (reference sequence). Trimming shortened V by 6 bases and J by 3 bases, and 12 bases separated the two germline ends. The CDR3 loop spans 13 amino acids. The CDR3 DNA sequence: TGTGCCAGCAGTCAAAACAGGGACTACGAGCAGTACTTC. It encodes CASSQNRDYEQYF.